Listed here is a single T cell receptor beta chain. What it binds is unknown. This record belongs to a study of memory CD4+ T cells and cytomegalovirus serostatus. Regarding the study as a whole: Each of some 67 CMV-associated TCRbeta sequences occurred in one to five individuals.

V lost 5 bases to trimming and J lost 2 bases, with 15 bases between them. The CDR3 spans 15 residues. The V gene's germline CDR1 is KGHSH and CDR2 LQKENI. The sort gate was single viable CD3+CD4+CD8-CD45RO+ cells for memory CD4+ T cells. Serum IgG to CMV pp150, pp28, p38 and p52 defined serostatus. Positive selection with CD4 microbeads enriched total CD4+ T cells. Authors' analysis steps: After removing out-of-frame reads, 2 million to 2.5 million distinct TCRbeta sequences remained. Assay used: immunoSEQ multiplex PCR; TCRdb lists only in-frame clones, some missing. V and J calls and clone size come straight from that table; D and trimming were deduced from the DNA. The repertoire holds 50,000 to 70,000 clones, with less than 85% as singletons.

Sequenced input: memory CD4+ T cells from blood. The receptor's source is an adult in good health and CMV-seronegative. The gene calls are TRBV18 and TRBJ1-2; D is perhaps TRBD1 (6 bases). The CDR3 here is CASSETGPTNYGYTF. CDR3 DNA: TGTGCCAGCTCAGAGACAGGCCCAACCAACTATGGCTACACCTTC.